The T cell receptor beta chain described here comes from a study of early T cells in non-severe SARS-CoV-2 infection. On the study more broadly: Bulk RNA from unsorted whole blood was sequenced; chains were unpaired. Study-level results: Anti-spike CD8 specificities were favored by VDJdb matching, whose results missed private and CD4 specificities.

CDR1 and CDR2 (germline): DFQATT, SNEGSKA (reference sequence). The junction had 5 bases not matched to a gene; V was cut back by 6 bases and J by 1 base. This CDR3 has 15 residues. Unique molecular identifier tags were affixed to discrete cDNA molecules. TCRdb re-called the 5' RACE reads through MiXCR, storing one row per CDR3 protein. The sample lists around 100,000 distinct CDR3 sequences, over 15% occurring once. With respect to this clonotype: Its antigen is currently unknown.

The TCR was taken from an adult who was a healthcare worker with PCR-confirmed SARS-CoV-2 infection or an uninfected control (not recorded which). The source material was whole blood. The genes are TRBV20-1 and TRBJ2-2, with 10 bases lining up with TRBD1. The CDR3 nucleotides read TGCAGTGCACCCGACAGGGGGCAGAACACCGGGGAGCTGTTTTTT. This codes for CSAPDRGQNTGELFF.